These T cell receptor beta chains were read from a single sample in a study of vaccination and CD4 T cells after COVID-19. These receptors' targets are unknown. TCRdb redid the calling of the PCR reads with MiXCR, one entry per CDR3 protein. The table shows 16,000 or so distinct CDR3 sequences, with roughly half occurring only once. The material sequenced was CD4+ T cells from blood, cultured in vitro, taken before SARS-CoV-2 vaccination. The receptor source for this set is a human donor who had recovered from COVID-19. Each CDR3 is given with its conserved first and last residue. A D gene is named only where the DNA matches it firmly. Part of the rows lack a size; the others show once, few, many or a class for expanded clones.

j_call | v_call | d_call | clone_size | cdr3_nt | cdr3_aa
TRBJ1-1 | TRBV27 | - | few | TGTGCCAGCAGTCGAGTAGGGGTTAACACTGAAGCTTTCTTT | CASSRVGVNTEAFF
TRBJ2-7 | TRBV30 | TRBD2 | - | TGTGCCTGGAGTCGACTAGCGGGGGGGCGCGAGCAGTACTTC | CAWSRLAGGREQYF
TRBJ2-3 | TRBV24-1 | - | - | TGTGCCACCAGTGATTCCCTCGGGCTAGCTACAGATACGCAGTATTTT | CATSDSLGLATDTQYF
TRBJ1-2 | TRBV20-1 | - | - | TGCAGTGCTAGAGGTCAGGGGCGATCCAACTATGGCTACACCTTC | CSARGQGRSNYGYTF
TRBJ2-5 | TRBV27 | - | few | TGTGCCAGCAGTTTTCAGGGGAAAGAGACCCAGTACTTC | CASSFQGKETQYF
TRBJ1-5 | TRBV20-1 | TRBD1 | few | TGCAGTGCTAGACTAGGGACAGATAGCAATCAGCCCCAGCATTTT | CSARLGTDSNQPQHF
TRBJ1-5 | TRBV11-2 | TRBD1 | - | TGTGCCAGCAGCTTAGATGTTGACAGGGGGCGAGGGGACCAGCCCCAGCATTTT | CASSLDVDRGRGDQPQHF
TRBJ1-2 | TRBV7-2 | TRBD1 | - | TGTGCCAGCAGCTTAAGGACAGGGCTAAATGGCTACACCTTC | CASSLRTGLNGYTF
TRBJ1-5 | TRBV2 | TRBD1 | - | TGTGCCAGCAGTGTCCCCCAGGGGGTAATAGGGGATAGCAATCAGCCCCAGCATTTT | CASSVPQGVIGDSNQPQHF
TRBJ2-7 | TRBV6-2/TRBV6-3 | - | few | TGTGCCAGCAGTTACTCGGCCAGGGGCTACGAGCAGTACTTC | CASSYSARGYEQYF
TRBJ2-5 | TRBV19 | TRBD1 | - | TGTGCCAGTAGTCCTGGGACAGGGACCGGGACCCAGTACTTC | CASSPGTGTGTQYF
TRBJ2-1 | TRBV21-1 | - | - | TGTGCCAGCGTACAGCGGGAAACGTCCTACAATGAGCAGTTCTTC | CASVQRETSYNEQFF
TRBJ1-1 | TRBV20-1 | - | few | TGCAGTGCTAGAGTTGGGGCCGGGAACACTGAAGCTTTCTTT | CSARVGAGNTEAFF
TRBJ1-2 | TRBV19 | - | few | TGTGCCAGTAGTCCAGGGGACCTCTATGGCTACACCTTC | CASSPGDLYGYTF
TRBJ1-5 | TRBV7-9 | - | - | TGTGCCAGCAGCGAAGCAAGCAGCAATCAGCCCCAGCATTTT | CASSEASSNQPQHF
TRBJ1-2 | TRBV7-8 | - | - | TGTGCCAGCAGCCCCGATGCGGGCTACACCTTC | CASSPDAGYTF
TRBJ1-1 | TRBV30 | TRBD1 | - | TGTGCCTGGAGCGGGACAGGGGGCACTGAAGCTTTCTTT | CAWSGTGGTEAFF
TRBJ1-2 | TRBV7-2 | - | - | TGTGCCAGCAGCTTAGCGGGGGGGGATGACTATGGCTACACCTTC | CASSLAGGDDYGYTF